The 20 T cell receptor beta chains below were found in one sample sequenced in a study of blood T cells in healthy people across ages. With a J-beta primer mix and a sample-barcoded 5' primer, a second PCR ran about 7 to 12 cycles. TCRdb re-called the 5' RACE reads through MiXCR, storing one row per CDR3 protein. This sample has about 1.4 million distinct CDR3 sequences; approximately 59% occur once, and the top ten carry 5% to 7%. The sample comprised blood. These receptors all stem from a young man in good health.

The table lists this clonotype with a few counts. The chain recombines TRBV29-1 with TRBJ2-3; D call uncertain. This CDR3 has 12 residues. Trimming pared 6 bases from V and 4 bases from J, leaving 11 bases between. The germline V gene encodes CDR1 SQVTM and CDR2 ANQGSEA. CDR3 sequence (DNA): TGCAGCGTCAACCTGGATGCAGATACGCAGTATTTT. It codes for CSVNLDADTQYF.

About this clonotype itself: The junction shows a germline mismatch at one end, possibly a read error. The chain recombines TRBV11-1 with TRBJ2-3, with TRBD2 identical over 9 bases. Germline CDR1 reads SGHAT; CDR2 reads FQDESV (reference sequence). This CDR3 is 14 amino acids long. Written as DNA, the CDR3 is TGTGCCAGCAGCATTCTAGCGGGGTTGGATACGCGGTATTTT. Amino acid sequence: CASSILAGLDTRYF.

The V call is TRBV4-2, the J call TRBJ2-2; D is unclear. The germline CDR1 and CDR2 sequences are LGHNA and YNFKEQ. This CDR3 is built from 13 residues. The V gene lost 1 base and the J gene lost 8 bases, with 8 bases spanning the gap. The CDR3 reads CASSQVGLGELFF. The DNA of the CDR3 is TGTGCCAGCAGCCAAGTAGGGTTGGGGGAGCTGTTTTTT.

The chain links TRBV18 to TRBJ1-2; TRBD1 aligns across 9 bases. V shed 5 bases, J shed 8 bases, and the junction held 9 bases outside the gene matches. CDR1 is KGHSH and CDR2 is LQKENI in the germline V gene. CDR3 length: 14 amino acids. CDR3 bases: TGTGCCAGCTCAACTACGGGACAGGGTAACGGCTACACCTTC. Its translation is CASSTTGQGNGYTF.

This clonotype turned up a few times. The chain links TRBV4-1 to TRBJ1-5; the D gene is possibly TRBD1 (6 bases). V was trimmed by 1 base and J by 7 bases, leaving 11 bases between them. CDR3 length: 14 residues. Germline V gene lookup returns CDR1 MGHRA and CDR2 YSYEKL. The CDR3 DNA sequence: TGCGCCAGCAGCCAAGTTCGGGGGCCCCAGCCCCAGCATTTT. It specifies CASSQVRGPQPQHF.

The CDR3 DNA is TGCAGCGTCCGGGACAGGGGGCCTAGCGAGCAGTACTTC. Translation: CSVRDRGPSEQYF. The rearrangement links TRBV29-1 to TRBJ2-7, with 12 bases matching TRBD1. CDR1 and CDR2 from the germline V gene are SQVTM and ANQGSEA. V lost 6 bases to trimming and J lost 6 bases; unmatched junction nucleotides: 6. The CDR3 length is 13 residues.

There are a few counts of this clonotype. The rearrangement joins TRBV9 to TRBJ1-5; no clear D gene. Germline loops: CDR1 SGDLS, CDR2 YYNGEE. The CDR3 covers 13 residues. Between the trimmed V and J ends, which lost 0 bases and 6 bases, there was a span of 7 bases. Here the CDR3 DNA reads TGTGCCAGCAGCGTAGACGTATCTCAGCCCCAGCATTTT. Translating gives CASSVDVSQPQHF.

The chain carries TRBV7-9 and TRBJ1-2; D is uncertain. The V end was cut by 2 bases, the J end by 0 bases, with 16 bases between. CDR1 is SEHNR and CDR2 is FQNEAQ in the germline V gene (reference sequence). CDR3 length equals 17 residues. The CDR3 DNA sequence: TGTGCCAGCAGCTTACCCTCCAGAACAACAGCTAACTATGGCTACACCTTC. Its translation is CASSLPSRTTANYGYTF.

The V call is TRBV5-5, the J call TRBJ2-7; D may be TRBD1 or TRBD2 (6 bases each). Germline V gives CDR1 SGHKS, CDR2 YYEKEE (reference sequence). The CDR3 contains 18 residues. The V end was cut by 2 bases, the J end by 4 bases, with 25 bases between. CDR3 sequence reads: CASSFPGHPGGVGYEQYF. CDR3 in DNA: TGTGCCAGCAGCTTTCCGGGACACCCCGGAGGGGTCGGATACGAGCAGTACTTC. The whole variable domain, remainder taken from reference TRBV5-5 and TRBJ2-7, is DAGVTQSPTHLIKTRGQQVTLRCSPISGHKSVSWYQQVLGQGPQFIFQYYEKEERGRGNFPDRFSARQFPNYSSELNVNALLLGDSALYLCASSFPGHPGGVGYEQYFGPGTRLTVT.

The genes are TRBV10-3 and TRBJ1-2; D gene unclear. The CDR3 runs 13 residues. The ends were cut back, 0 bases at V and 6 bases at J, with 8 bases in the middle. The germline V gene encodes CDR1 ENHRY and CDR2 SYGVKD. Here the CDR3 DNA reads TGTGCCATCAGTGAGTCGAGGCTGGATGGCTACACCTTC. It yields the protein CAISESRLDGYTF.

The chain recombines TRBV29-1 with TRBJ2-3, with unresolved D. The V and J ends lost 1 base and 0 bases respectively, with 5 bases between them. The CDR3 spans 13 residues. Germline CDR1 SQVTM, CDR2 ANQGSEA. Here the CDR3 DNA reads TGCAGCGTTGAAGGTCCCAGCACAGATACGCAGTATTTT. It yields the protein CSVEGPSTDTQYF.

This chain uses TRBV5-1 with TRBJ2-1; 7 nucleotides align to TRBD2. The CDR3 length is 16 residues. Looked up from germline, CDR1 is SGHRS and CDR2 is YFSETQ. V gave up 4 bases and J gave up 1 base; unmatched junction bases: 8. CDR3 sequence reads: CASSIKGRVSYNEQFF. The CDR3 region has the DNA TGCGCCAGCAGCATTAAGGGGAGGGTATCCTACAATGAGCAGTTCTTC.

The CDR3 nucleotides are TGCAGTGCTCCTCCGGACACAAACACTGAAGCTTTCTTT. This sequence encodes CSAPPDTNTEAFF. The chain uses TRBV20-1 and TRBJ1-1; TRBD1 is a possible D gene (5 bases). V was clipped by 5 bases and J by 2 bases, with 12 bases between them. This CDR3 is 13 amino acids long. Germline V gene lookup returns CDR1 DFQATT and CDR2 SNEGSKA (reference sequence).

This chain uses TRBV25-1 with TRBJ1-4; weak D call: TRBD1 (6 bases). The J call is in doubt because the DNA end fits TRBJ2-2 better. The CDR3 runs to 11 residues. CDR1 is MGHDK and CDR2 is SYGVNS in the germline V gene. The chain's CDR3 is CASSGGQELFF. The CDR3 DNA reads as TGTGCCAGCAGTGGGGGACAGGAGCTGTTTTTT.

The rearrangement links TRBV10-3 to TRBJ2-7; possibly TRBD1 or TRBD2 for D (5 bases each). This CDR3 is 13 amino acids long. The V gene lost 6 bases and the J gene lost 0 bases, with 9 bases spanning the gap. From germline, CDR1 is ENHRY and CDR2 SYGVKD. CDR3 sequence reads: CAIRGESSYEQYF. Written as DNA, the CDR3 is TGTGCCATCAGGGGGGAGAGCTCCTACGAGCAGTACTTC.

This clonotype was detected only a few times. The CDR3 DNA reads as TGTGCCAGCAGCCCCAGAATGCCAGATACGCAGTATTTT. Residues: CASSPRMPDTQYF. The J gene is TRBJ2-3, the V gene TRBV7-2; no clear D gene. Deletions cut 5 bases from V and 4 bases from J, with 10 bases between. Germline V lookup: CDR1 SGHTA, CDR2 FQGNSA. The CDR3 runs to 13 residues.

The J gene is TRBJ2-1, the V gene TRBV10-3, with D possibly being TRBD1 or TRBD2 (5 bases each). The end of the DNA aligns better with TRBJ2-7, so the J call may be wrong. Germline V gene sequence: CDR1 ENHRY, CDR2 SYGVKD. There are 15 residues in the CDR3. CDR3 bases: TGTGCCATCAGTGAGCTAGGACGACGGGGCTGCGAGCAGTACTTC. Its translation: CAISELGRRGCEQYF.

This chain connects TRBV27 to TRBJ2-4, with D possibly TRBD1 on 5 matching bases. The germline gives CDR1 MNHEY, CDR2 SMNVEV (reference sequence). This CDR3 comprises 14 residues. Trimming took off 4 bases at V and 13 bases at J, with 20 bases between the two ends. In nucleotides, the CDR3 is TGTGCCAGCAGTTCCCCAGGGATGTTTTTCCAGCAGTACTTC. This sequence encodes CASSSPGMFFQQYF.

The chain combines TRBV15 with TRBJ1-1, with a tentative D call TRBD1 (6 bases). The CDR3 has 14 amino acids. From germline, CDR1 is LNHNV and CDR2 YYDKDF (reference sequence). Deletions cut 0 bases from V and 3 bases from J, with 8 bases between. The CDR3 bases are TGTGCCACCAGCAGAGATGGACAGCACACTGAAGCTTTCTTT. Encoded protein: CATSRDGQHTEAFF.

The chain carries TRBV20-1 and TRBJ2-7; a weak D match, TRBD1 (6 bases). The end of the DNA aligns better with TRBJ2-5, so the J call may be wrong. CDR1 and CDR2 from the germline V gene are DFQATT and SNEGSKA (reference sequence). This CDR3 has 14 residues. In DNA, the CDR3 is TGCAGTGCTAGAGACAGGGGTCGGGTTGAGACCCAGTACTTC. It encodes CSARDRGRVETQYF.